The 14 T cell receptor beta chains reported below all come from one sample, sequenced in a study of PD-1 blockade in classical Hodgkin lymphoma. There was relapse after autologous stem cell transplantation in every patient, and there was variation in brentuximab vedotin exposure. TCRdb's copy holds only in-frame clones and misses some; the assay was immunoSEQ multiplex PCR. This table holds about 46,000 clones, 80% found once. The input for sequencing was peripheral blood mononuclear cells (PBMCs), taken before the second cycle of nivolumab. These receptors were collected from a human donor with classical Hodgkin lymphoma.

J is TRBJ2-1 and V is TRBV7-3; 12 nucleotides match TRBD2. Germline CDR1 is SGHTA and CDR2 is FQGTGA. The CDR3 runs 16 residues. The V and J ends lost 5 bases and 3 bases, in that order; junction bases with no gene match: 5. The chain's CDR3 is CASSASSGGGYNEQFF. CDR3 nucleotides: TGTGCCAGCAGCGCTTCTAGCGGGGGGGGCTACAATGAGCAGTTCTTC.

This chain joins TRBV7-3 and TRBJ2-5, with D uncertain. With 2 bases removed from V and 4 bases from J, the gap between germline ends came to 8 bases. The CDR3 extends over 13 amino acids. Germline V lookup: CDR1 SGHTA, CDR2 FQGTGA. Here the CDR3 DNA reads TGTGCCAGCAGCTTATTTGGCGGAGAGACCCAGTACTTC. The encoded protein is CASSLFGGETQYF.

The chain employs TRBV18 and TRBJ1-6; D gene uncertain. Trimming took off 5 bases at V and 8 bases at J, with 19 bases between the two ends. Germline CDR1 and CDR2: KGHSH and LQKENI. The CDR3 is 16 residues long. DNA of the CDR3: TGTGCCAGCTCAATCATCCCGAGGGTCTCTCATTCACCCCTCCACTTT. Translated: CASSIIPRVSHSPLHF.

V usage is TRBV6-1 and J usage is TRBJ1-3, with 8 nucleotides matching TRBD1. The CDR3 runs 14 residues. V was clipped by 4 bases and J by 3 bases; unmatched bases: 2. The V gene's germline CDR1 is MNHNS and CDR2 SASEGT. The CDR3, as DNA: TGTGCCAGCAGTGGGACAGGGAGTGGAAACACCATATATTTT. Its translation: CASSGTGSGNTIYF.

The rearrangement uses TRBV5-1 and TRBJ2-5, with D perhaps matching TRBD2 (5 bases). Germline-derived CDR1 and CDR2 are SGHRS and YFSETQ. V gave up 0 bases and J gave up 7 bases, with 16 bases separating them. CDR3 length: 15 amino acids. The CDR3 nucleotides are TGCGCCAGCAGCTTGGCCAGCGGCGGCCCCAGGACCCAGTACTTC. This sequence encodes CASSLASGGPRTQYF.

V is TRBV6-6 and J is TRBJ1-1; D gene ambiguous. With 4 bases removed from V and 1 base from J, the gap between germline ends came to 7 bases. This CDR3 contains 13 residues. Germline values: CDR1 MNHNY, CDR2 SVGAGI (reference sequence). The CDR3 region is CASSLVRNTEAFF. The DNA for the CDR3 is TGTGCCAGCAGTTTGGTCAGGAACACTGAAGCTTTCTTT.

V gene TRBV5-1 combines with J gene TRBJ2-3; the D is unclear. CDR1 and CDR2 (germline): SGHRS, YFSETQ. Trimming removed 0 bases from V and 6 bases from J, with 8 bases in between. This CDR3 spans 13 amino acids. CDR3 coding DNA: TGCGCCAGCAGCTTGGAGGGTCAGGATACGCAGTATTTT. It translates to CASSLEGQDTQYF.

This clone has just a few counts. The V call is TRBV5-1, the J call TRBJ2-2; 9 positions agree with TRBD1. J lost 5 bases, V lost 3 bases, and 8 bases had no gene match. The CDR3 length is 16 residues. The germline V gene encodes CDR1 SGHRS and CDR2 YFSETQ. The CDR3 bases are TGCGCCAGCAGCTCCGAAGGACAGGGGAGAACCGGGGAGCTGTTTTTT. Encoded protein: CASSSEGQGRTGELFF.

V and J are TRBV5-5 and TRBJ1-3, with D unresolved. Trimming took off 0 bases at V and 0 bases at J, with 10 bases between the two ends. CDR1 SGHKS and CDR2 YYEKEE come from the germline V gene (reference sequence). This CDR3 spans 16 amino acids. For the CDR3, the DNA is TGTGCCAGCAGCTTGGCGGCAGACCGCTCTGGAAACACCATATATTTT. As protein: CASSLAADRSGNTIYF.

The V call is TRBV20-1, the J call TRBJ1-1; D is unresolved. Trimming took 7 bases from V and 5 from J, leaving 11 bases between them. The germline V gene encodes CDR1 DFQATT and CDR2 SNEGSKA (reference sequence). The CDR3 totals 11 residues. CDR3 in DNA: TGCAGTGTGATTAGAGGGACTGAAGCTTTCTTT. Residues: CSVIRGTEAFF.

This chain joins TRBV28 and TRBJ1-6, with D hard to call. The germline V gene has CDR1 MDHEN and CDR2 SYDVKM. Trimming took 5 bases from V and 2 from J, leaving 10 bases between them. This CDR3 has 15 amino acids. CDR3 sequence reads: CASSRQVAYNSPLHF. CDR3 in DNA: TGTGCCAGCAGTCGCCAAGTCGCCTATAATTCACCCCTCCACTTT.

This clone was seen only a few times. The chain employs TRBV6-5 and TRBJ1-3; D is possibly TRBD1 (5 bases). V gave up 5 bases and J gave up 2 bases, with 7 bases separating them. The germline CDR1 and CDR2 sequences are MNHEY and SVGAGI. CDR3 length equals 13 residues. The CDR3 bases are TGTGCCAGCAGTCAGGGTACTGGAAACACCATATATTTT. It is translated as CASSQGTGNTIYF.

The gene calls are TRBV5-1 and TRBJ1-2, with TRBD1 matching over 9 bases. The CDR3 contains 15 residues. Germline values: CDR1 SGHRS, CDR2 YFSETQ. The V segment lost 0 bases and the J segment 5 bases; nucleotides outside the gene matches: 5. CDR3 nucleotides: TGCGCCAGCAGCTTGGCCGGGACAGGGAGTTATGGCTACACCTTC. Encoded protein: CASSLAGTGSYGYTF.

The chain joins TRBV7-9 to TRBJ2-5, with 7 positions matching TRBD1. Germline CDR1 and CDR2: SEHNR and FQNEAQ (reference sequence). This CDR3 spans 14 amino acids. The V gene end was trimmed by 3 bases and the J gene end by 5 bases; junction bases not matched to a gene: 6. CDR3 bases: TGTGCCAGCAGCTTTGACAGGGTGAAGGAGACCCAGTACTTC. It translates to CASSFDRVKETQYF.